This T cell receptor beta chain was recovered during a study of cytomegalovirus exposure and HLA in healthy donors. Whole-study results and caveats: A later analysis found common viral pathogens apparently linked to several of the most significant clusters. Reports showed the classifier diagnosing cytomegalovirus status with high specificity and sensitivity. Most subjects had HLA-A and HLA-B alleles reportedly predicted accurately by TCR beta sequences.

In the case of this clone: Its antigen is still unknown.

Use of 60 Vbeta and 13 Jbeta primers characterized the PCR. Data came from immunoSEQ multiplex PCR; TCRdb stores just in-frame clones and leaves some out. This repertoire includes some 150,000 clones. The junction had 4 bases not matched to a gene; V was cut back by 1 base and J by 1 base. This CDR3 is 16 amino acids long. The germline V gene has CDR1 MGHRA and CDR2 YSYEKL. This TCR derives from a man between 35 and 55 years old in good health and CMV-seronegative. This chain joins TRBV4-1 and TRBJ1-5; TRBD1 agrees at 7 bases. The sample comprised PBMCs. The CDR3 nucleotides read TGCGCCAGCAGCCAAGGAGGGGGCTGGAGCAATCAGCCCCAGCATTTT. Protein sequence: CASSQGGGWSNQPQHF.